Below, 10 T cell receptor beta chains from the same sample are listed, as sequenced in a study of tumor and adjacent non-tumor tissue in lung cancer (dated by TCRdb to the late 2010s). Bulk unsorted tissue served as the source for RNA extraction, and RNA quality was assessed using a NanoDrop ND-1000 and an Agilent 2100. The library was generated by multiplex PCR. The sequencing machine was an Illumina HiSeq 2500. TCRbeta libraries were constructed through three rounds of nested PCR with primers (Table S4) according to protocols modified from ARM-PCR. TCRdb itself trimmed the public reads at Q25 with fastp, ran MiXCR and retained productive beta chains. All rows with the same CDR3 protein become a single entry with the most common DNA and genes. For this sample there are some 200,000 distinct CDR3 sequences; around 70% appear just once. About 23% of the sample goes to the ten largest clones. Sequenced: lung tumor tissue. The receptors come from a man between 60 and 75 years old with non-small cell lung cancer.

As for this clonotype: Just one base apart from a much larger clone, this may be a read error. J is TRBJ2-4 and V is TRBV6-5; either TRBD1 or TRBD2 may supply D (5 bases each). Germline CDR1 MNHEY, CDR2 SVGAGI. This CDR3 is built from 16 residues. In DNA form, the CDR3 reads TGTACCAGCAGTTACGGGGCAGGTCTAGCCAAAAACATTCAGTACTTC. This sequence encodes CTSSYGAGLAKNIQYF.

The chain uses TRBV5-5 and TRBJ2-4, with 11 bases lining up with TRBD2. CDR1 is SGHKS and CDR2 is YYEKEE in the germline V gene (reference sequence). V shed 2 bases and J 14 bases; nucleotides not matched to a gene: 0. The CDR3 loop spans 11 amino acids. CDR3 DNA: TGTGCCAGCAGCTTACTAGCGGGAGAGTACTTC. Translated: CASSLLAGEYF.

Of note for this clonotype: A much larger clonotype is one base distant, so this may be a read error. This chain connects TRBV6-5 to TRBJ2-1; no firm D call. TRBJ2-7 matches the DNA end more closely, so the J call is doubtful. This CDR3 spans 15 amino acids. From germline, CDR1 is MNHEY and CDR2 SVGAGI. CDR3 in amino acids: CASSYRESRVDEQYF. In DNA, the CDR3 is TGTGCCAGCAGTTACCGAGAAAGCCGGGTCGATGAGCAGTACTTC.

This clonotype has more than one count but fewer than ten. The gene calls are TRBV4-2 and TRBJ2-2, with TRBD2 matching over 12 bases. The V gene end was trimmed by 4 bases and the J gene end by 5 bases; junction bases not matched to a gene: 5. The CDR3 consists of 16 residues. Germline V gene data show CDR1 as LGHNA and CDR2 as YNFKEQ. The CDR3: CASSPRTSGTTGELFF. CDR3 sequence (DNA): TGTGCCAGCAGCCCCAGGACTAGCGGGACTACCGGGGAGCTGTTTTTT.

About this clonotype: In this CDR3 the conserved last residue, phenylalanine or tryptophan, is missing, so a read error is likely. This chain connects TRBV6-5 to TRBJ1-1; D is ambiguous. The CDR3 length is 16 residues. Looked up from germline, CDR1 is MNHEY and CDR2 is SVGAGI. The DNA for the CDR3 is TGTGGCGGCATAACCCGAAGGCTACGCGGAAACACTGAAGCTTTCTTA. Translated: CGGITRRLRGNTEAFL.

V and J are TRBV5-1 and TRBJ1-1; perhaps TRBD1 as D (6 bases). Trimming stripped 10 bases from V and 1 base from J, with 20 bases between. The CDR3 runs to 15 residues. Germline-derived CDR1 and CDR2 are SGHRS and YFSETQ. CDR3 nucleotide sequence: TGCGCCTGCAACTCCCCTAAACAGGGGAACACTGAAGCTTTCTTT. It specifies CACNSPKQGNTEAFF.

As concerns this clonotype: The germline gene is not matched at one end of the junction; a read error may be the cause. The J gene is TRBJ2-1, the V gene TRBV12-3 or TRBV12-4; 12 bases fit TRBD2. The CDR3 is 16 residues long. The CDR3 loop reads CVSSVRLAGVTHEQFF. The CDR3 region has the DNA TGTGTCAGCAGTGTACGACTAGCGGGAGTTACTCATGAGCAGTTCTTC.

Points on this clonotype: This may be a read error: a much more frequent sequence differs by one nucleotide. The chain links TRBV12-3 or TRBV12-4 to TRBJ1-5; no definite D call. Deletions cut 4 bases from V and 5 bases from J, with 12 bases between. The CDR3 sequence is 14 residues long. This CDR3 is CASSSRGSHQPQHF. For the CDR3, the DNA is TGTGCCAGCAGTTCCCGTGGGTCTCATCAGCCCCAGCATTTT.

This clonotype appeared many times. The rearrangement uses TRBV11-3 and TRBJ2-1; TRBD1 matches 7 bases. CDR3 length equals 13 residues. V trimming: 5 bases; J trimming: 6 bases; junction bases outside the gene matches: 4. CDR1 SGHNT and CDR2 YENEEA come from the germline V gene. The CDR3 protein is CASSLQGSNEQFF. CDR3 DNA: TGTGCCAGCAGCCTACAGGGGAGCAATGAGCAGTTCTTC.

Comments on this clonotype: Germline is not matched at one junction end, which may reflect a read error. This chain joins TRBV6-1 and TRBJ2-7, with D perhaps TRBD1 (6 bases). Germline lookup yields CDR1 MNHNS and CDR2 SASEGT. This CDR3 has 14 amino acids. The CDR3 loop is CASSGTGTWVQQYF. The CDR3 DNA reads TGTGCCAGCAGTGGAACCGGGACATGGGTTCAGCAGTATTTC.